The 5 T cell receptor beta chains below all came from one sample that was sequenced in a study of blood T cell repertoires in COVID-19. Profiling relied on immunoSEQ multiplex PCR, and the TCRdb table lists in-frame clones only, not all of them. Here the sample spans around 440,000 clones, about 91% being singletons. The sequenced sample was peripheral blood. The source of these receptors is a woman in her 50s with COVID-19, enrolled during active disease.

The J gene is TRBJ1-2, the V gene TRBV25-1; D unclear. This CDR3 contains 13 residues. Trimming removed 7 bases from V and 4 bases from J, with 13 bases in between. Germline V gene lookup returns CDR1 MGHDK and CDR2 SYGVNS. For the CDR3, the DNA is TGTGCCAGCACCCGGTCGGGGTCCTATGGCTACACCTTC. Amino acid sequence: CASTRSGSYGYTF.

Concerning this clone: Other DNA sequences in this sample translate to the same CDR3. The CDR3 sequence: CAWRRSGELFF. The CDR3 bases are TGTGCCTGGAGGAGGAGCGGGGAGCTGTTTTTT. V is TRBV30 and J is TRBJ2-2; D gene uncertain. The germline gives CDR1 GTSNPN, CDR2 SVGIG (reference sequence). This CDR3 comprises 11 residues. Trimming shortened V by 3 bases and J by 7 bases, and 6 bases separated the two germline ends.

The rearrangement joins TRBV4-2 to TRBJ2-7; tentative D call: TRBD1 (5 bases). This CDR3 is built from 16 residues. The V gene's germline CDR1 is LGHNA and CDR2 YNFKEQ. V was clipped by 3 bases and J by 2 bases, with 17 bases between them. This chain's CDR3 is CASSQAEGARAYEQYF. CDR3 nucleotide sequence: TGTGCCAGCAGCCAGGCCGAAGGGGCGCGTGCCTACGAGCAGTACTTC.

This chain connects TRBV6-5 to TRBJ1-2, with D possibly matching TRBD1 (5 bases). The CDR3 consists of 14 residues. V was shortened by 6 bases and J by 8 bases, with 19 bases between the two germline ends. The germline V gene has CDR1 MNHEY and CDR2 SVGAGI. CDR3 in amino acids: CASSYRQNLGGYTF. CDR3 in DNA: TGTGCCAGCAGCTACCGACAGAACCTCGGAGGCTACACCTTC.

This chain connects TRBV7-9 to TRBJ2-1, with D uncertain. From germline, CDR1 is SEHNR and CDR2 FQNEAQ (reference sequence). The CDR3 spans 12 residues. V was trimmed by 4 bases and J by 9 bases, leaving 10 bases between them. In DNA form, the CDR3 reads TGTGCCAGCAGCTCCAGAGGCGGTGAGCAGTTCTTC. Its protein is CASSSRGGEQFF.